This TCR beta chain was identified during a study of vaccination and CD4 T cells after COVID-19. About the study: Stimulation of the cells used overlapping spike peptide pools from SARS-CoV-2 and from the common cold coronaviruses HCoV-NL63, HCoV-OC43 and HCoV-229E. As control conditions, cultures were given either a CEFX pool serving as positive control, an HIV-1 Nef pool, or no peptide at all.

The Oncomine TCR Beta short-read assay sequenced DNA from cultured CD4+ T cells. Investigators obtained genomic DNA by extraction from cultured CD4+ T cells. TCRdb called the PCR reads again in MiXCR, with one record for every CDR3 protein. The sample has 15,000 to 20,000 distinct CDR3 sequences; 44% are singletons. The treatment denotes: approximately 11-day PBMC culture with coronavirus spike peptide pools or control peptides (ViraFEST assay). ViraFEST relied on peptide pools to expand antigen-specific T cells; the TCRs were sequenced afterward. On this clonotype: Its matching antigen is unknown.

The V gene lost 2 bases and the J gene lost 5 bases, with 16 bases spanning the gap. The CDR3 covers 14 residues. Germline CDR1 reads DFQATT; CDR2 reads SNEGSKA (reference sequence). The sequence derives from a human donor who had recovered from COVID-19. The rearrangement links TRBV20-1 to TRBJ2-7, with D tentatively TRBD1 or TRBD2 (6 bases each). What was sequenced was CD4+ T cells from blood, cultured in vitro. Here the CDR3 reads CSARRGAPPHEQYF. CDR3 coding DNA: TGCAGTGCTAGAAGGGGGGCACCCCCCCACGAGCAGTACTTC.